The clone carrying this TCR beta chain was counted ten times or more. As yet, its antigen is unknown. This sample was taken from a study of identical twins. The CDR3 runs to 13 residues. The V end lost 5 bases, the J end lost 0 bases, and 8 bases lay between the germline ends. Germline V lookup: CDR1 SGHTA, CDR2 FQGNSA. The study, taken as a whole, reports: Cord blood's abundant beta clonotypes had fewer insertions, unlike memory repertoires. Conclusions were based on cross-sectional statistical analysis, without following the same donors. Out-of-frame beta sequences exhibited a weaker degree of excess twin sharing.

Template switching added a universal primer binding site, and final cDNA carried unique molecular identifiers. Each CDR3 protein gets one entry after TCRdb re-called the 5' RACE reads with MiXCR. The profile shows some 590,000 distinct CDR3 sequences, just under 10% of them singletons. This sample was also put to use in a study of yellow fever vaccine responses in identical twins.

The sequencing sample was made of PBMCs. The chain couples TRBV7-2 to TRBJ2-7; D is unclear. The sequence was collected from a woman between 18 and 30 years old in good health. This chain's CDR3 is CASSPQSSYEQYF. Written as DNA, the CDR3 is TGTGCCAGCAGCCCACAAAGCTCCTACGAGCAGTACTTC. The variable domain in full, with the rest retrieved from reference TRBV7-2 and TRBJ2-7, is GAGVSQSPSNKVTEKGKDVELRCDPISGHTALYWYRQSLGQGLEFLIYFQGNSAPDKSGLPSDRFSAERTGGSVSTLTIQRTQQEDSAVYLCASSPQSSYEQYFGPGTRLTVT.